The rows below give T cell receptor beta chains drawn from one sample of a study of shared clonotypes between healthy human individuals. Libraries were prepared by immunoSEQ multiplex PCR; TCRdb keeps only in-frame clonotypes and omits some of them. The sample shows under 650,000 clones, less than 96% of them seen only once. What was sequenced was naive CD4+ T cells sorted from blood. The receptors were gathered from a woman aged 30 to 39 in good health. Each CDR3 is given without its conserved first and last residue.

CDR3: ASSRGLQETQY
V: TRBV5-4
J: TRBJ2-5

CDR3: ASSGTGAGNTIY
V: TRBV5-4
J: TRBJ1-3

CDR3: ASSVLVGSYEQY
V: TRBV19
J: NA

CDR3: SVGGASGEVETQY
V: TRBV29-1
J: TRBJ2-5

CDR3: ASQRGGTPYNEQF
V: TRBV6-1
J: TRBJ2-1

CDR3: ASSSTPGTSFPPGANVLT
V: TRBV7-3
J: TRBJ2-6

CDR3: ASSLAVDARGYEQY
V: TRBV5-1
J: TRBJ2-7

CDR3: ASSPLAGSTDTQY
V: TRBV18
J: TRBJ2-3

CDR3: ASSMKFGTGGVNYGYT
V: TRBV19
J: TRBJ1-2

CDR3: ASRAQGGVYEQY
V: TRBV28
J: NA

CDR3: ASSFGTGGGETQY
V: TRBV28
J: TRBJ2-5

CDR3: ASSVGDRMGNQPQH
V: TRBV9
J: TRBJ1-5

CDR3: STPYVAGETQY
V: TRBV29-1
J: TRBJ2-5

CDR3: ASSIVAGEETQY
V: TRBV19
J: TRBJ2-5

CDR3: ASSGTGGYEQY
V: TRBV6-6
J: TRBJ2-7

CDR3: ASSKGGQGYYNEQF
V: TRBV11-3
J: TRBJ2-1

CDR3: ASSRSTRGNSPLH
V: TRBV6-5
J: TRBJ1-6

CDR3: ASILGTDTGELF
V: TRBV28
J: TRBJ2-2

CDR3: ASSTYRGGLETQY
V: TRBV11-2
J: TRBJ2-5

CDR3: ASSDPGTGNTEAF
V: TRBV10-1
J: TRBJ1-1

CDR3: ASSLQSYEQY
V: TRBV28
J: TRBJ2-7

CDR3: ASSSTSGMSTDTQY
V: TRBV18
J: TRBJ2-3